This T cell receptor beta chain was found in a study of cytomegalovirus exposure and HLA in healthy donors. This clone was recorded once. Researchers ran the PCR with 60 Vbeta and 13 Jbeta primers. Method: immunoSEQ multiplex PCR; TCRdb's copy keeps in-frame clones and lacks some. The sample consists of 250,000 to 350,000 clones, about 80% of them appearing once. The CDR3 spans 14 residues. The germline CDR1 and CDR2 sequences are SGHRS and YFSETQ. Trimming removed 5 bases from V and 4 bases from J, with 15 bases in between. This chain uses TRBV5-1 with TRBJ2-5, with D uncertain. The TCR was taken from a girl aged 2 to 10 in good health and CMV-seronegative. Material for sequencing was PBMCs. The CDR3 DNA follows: TGCGCCAGCAGTTCACCACCCCCCAGAGAGACCCAGTACTTC. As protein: CASSSPPPRETQYF.